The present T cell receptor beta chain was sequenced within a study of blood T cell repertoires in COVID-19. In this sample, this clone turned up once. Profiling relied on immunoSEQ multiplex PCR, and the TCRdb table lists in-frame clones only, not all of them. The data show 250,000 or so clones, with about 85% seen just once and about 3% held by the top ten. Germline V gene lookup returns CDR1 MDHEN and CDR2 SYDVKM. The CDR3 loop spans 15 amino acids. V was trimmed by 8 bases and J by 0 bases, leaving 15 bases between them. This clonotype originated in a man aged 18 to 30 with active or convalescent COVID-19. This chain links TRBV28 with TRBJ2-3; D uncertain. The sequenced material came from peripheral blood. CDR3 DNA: TGTGCCAGCTACGAGCGCCAGACTAGCACAGATACGCAGTATTTT. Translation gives CASYERQTSTDTQYF. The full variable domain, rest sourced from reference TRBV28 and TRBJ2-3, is DVKVTQSSRYLVKRTGEKVFLECVQDMDHENMFWYRQDPGLGLRLIYFSYDVKMKEKGDIPEGYSVSREKKERFSLILESASTNQTSMYLCASYERQTSTDTQYFGPGTRLTVL.